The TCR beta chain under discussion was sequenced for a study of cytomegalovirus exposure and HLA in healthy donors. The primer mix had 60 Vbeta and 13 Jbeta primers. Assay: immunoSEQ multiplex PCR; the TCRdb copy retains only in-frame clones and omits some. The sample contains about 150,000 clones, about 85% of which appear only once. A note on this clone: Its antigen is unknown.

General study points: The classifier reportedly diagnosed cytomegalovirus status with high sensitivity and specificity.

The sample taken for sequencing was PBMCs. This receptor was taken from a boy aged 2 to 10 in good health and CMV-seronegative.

CDR3 nucleotides: TGTGCCAGCAGCTTAGGGACAGGGGATGTTGAGCAGTTCTTC. This encodes CASSLGTGDVEQFF. The chain joins TRBV11-2 to TRBJ2-1, with 9 bases identical to TRBD1. This CDR3 is built from 14 residues. V lost 1 base and J lost 9; bases outside the gene matches: 4. Germline CDR1 is SGHAT and CDR2 is FQNNGV.